Listed below are T cell receptor beta chains from one sample, sequenced in a study of blood T cell repertoires in COVID-19. TCRdb keeps only in-frame clones here, not all; method: immunoSEQ multiplex PCR. Of 160,000 or so clones listed, 80% to 90% are singletons. The sequenced sample was peripheral blood. The receptors stem from a woman aged 55-75 years who had recovered from COVID-19. Each CDR3 is given with its conserved first and last residue. The D gene is left open where the match is weak. The size of a clone is reported for some rows only, either as once, few or many, or as a class for expanded clones.

j_call,d_call,clone_size,v_call,cdr3_nt,cdr3_aa
TRBJ2-1,-,-,TRBV4-1,TGCGCCAGCAGCCAAGAAGGGGTCCCGCCCGCCCGGTACAATGAGCAGTTCTTC,CASSQEGVPPARYNEQFF
TRBJ2-7,TRBD2,once,TRBV5-5,TGTGCCAGCAGCTTGGCCCCGCTAGCGGATACCTACGAGCAGTACTTC,CASSLAPLADTYEQYF
TRBJ2-7,TRBD1,-,TRBV5-4,TGTGCCAGCAGCGTCGGACAGGGCGACGAGCAGTACTTC,CASSVGQGDEQYF
TRBJ1-5,-,-,TRBV2,TGTGCCAGCAGTGATTCCGGCAATCAGCCCCAGCATTTT,CASSDSGNQPQHF
TRBJ1-2,-,-,TRBV4-3,TGCGCCAGCAGCCAGGGCCCTTCCTATGGCTACACCTTC,CASSQGPSYGYTF
TRBJ1-4,TRBD1,-,TRBV5-1,TGCGCCAGCAGCCCCCGACAGGGTACTAATGAAAAACTGTTTTTT,CASSPRQGTNEKLFF
TRBJ2-7,TRBD1,-,TRBV19,TGTGCCAGTAGTGCCGCGGGACAGGGGGCCTACGAGCAGTACTTC,CASSAAGQGAYEQYF
TRBJ1-6,TRBD1,-,TRBV9,TGTGCCAGCAGCCAGACAGGGTCACCCCTCCACTTT,CASSQTGSPLHF
TRBJ1-6,-,-,TRBV19,TGTGCCAGTAGCCCGGCGCAGGCTTCACCCCTCCACTTT,CASSPAQASPLHF
TRBJ2-7,TRBD2,-,TRBV28,TGTGCCAGCAGTTTAAGCGGCGGGGGGACCTACGAGCAGTACTTC,CASSLSGGGTYEQYF
TRBJ1-1,TRBD1,-,TRBV2,TGTGCCAGCATCGGGACAGGGAGCAGAGCTTTCTTT,CASIGTGSRAFF
TRBJ2-1,-,-,TRBV3-1/TRBV3-2,TGTGCCAGCAGCCAAGGGACTCAGTCCTACAATGAGCAGTTCTTC,CASSQGTQSYNEQFF
TRBJ1-3,TRBD1,-,TRBV9,TGTGCCAGCAGCGTAGGAACAGGGGGCTCTGGAAACACCATATATTTT,CASSVGTGGSGNTIYF
TRBJ1-3,-,-,TRBV5-6,TGTGCCAGCAGCTTTGCGTTAGGATGGGCCTCTGGAAACACCATATATTTT,CASSFALGWASGNTIYF
TRBJ1-2,TRBD1,few,TRBV5-1,TGCGCCAGCAGCTTGGGACTCTCAGGGGGCGCAGGCTACACCTTC,CASSLGLSGGAGYTF
TRBJ2-1,-,few,TRBV5-1,TGCGCCAGCAGCTTATCCGTGGGAGGTACCTACAATGAGCAGTTCTTC,CASSLSVGGTYNEQFF
TRBJ2-3,-,-,TRBV4-1,TGCGCCAGCAGCCAAGATGGCAGGGGCGATACGCAGTATTTT,CASSQDGRGDTQYF